Listed below are T cell receptor beta chains from one sample, sequenced in a study of blood T cell repertoires in COVID-19. The assay was immunoSEQ multiplex PCR, and TCRdb's table has in-frame clones only and misses some. The repertoire has a few hundred thousand clones, roughly 85% of them found once; the top ten carry 3% to 4%. The sequencing input was peripheral blood. The receptors shown here come from a woman between 18 and 29 years old with acute or convalescent COVID-19. CDR3s include the opening cysteine and the closing phenylalanine or tryptophan. Fields, in order: V gene, J gene, CDR3 protein.

>TRBV5-4|TRBJ2-7
CASSSTGGEQYF
>TRBV28|TRBJ1-2
CASIGGQGYGYTF
>TRBV6-1|TRBJ2-1
CASSELSGNYNEQFF
>TRBV7-9|TRBJ1-1
CASSFAQGAGTEAFF
>TRBV11-3|TRBJ2-3
CASSTFSGSTDTQYF
>TRBV2|TRBJ1-5
CASRGEGQPQHF
>TRBV28|TRBJ1-6
CASSLQANSPLHF
>TRBV28|TRBJ2-3
CASNSGLTDTQYF
>TRBV6-6|TRBJ2-2
CASRGTSGRWTGELFF
>TRBV29-1|TRBJ2-4
CSVGGGDLNIQYF
>TRBV7-6|TRBJ1-5
CASSLSIGGQPQHF
>TRBV5-1|TRBJ1-1
CASSLGRGNTEAFF
>TRBV5-1|TRBJ1-4
CASSFDTNEKLFF
>TRBV6-6|TRBJ1-2
CASTLREGYTF
>TRBV7-3|TRBJ2-2
CASSLIGLAGGPGTGELFF
>TRBV21-1|TRBJ2-2
CASRQHQLAGELFF
>TRBV11-1|TRBJ1-1
CASSLGTGARAEAFF
>TRBV5-1|TRBJ1-1
CASSPDRQNTEAFF
>TRBV28|TRBJ1-4
CASSPPGGLLTNEKLFF
>TRBV25-1|TRBJ1-1
CASSDAAEAFF
>TRBV24-1|TRBJ2-7
CATTSAGGPSYEQYF
>TRBV5-8|TRBJ1-1
CASSRRSVNTEAFF
>TRBV3-1/TRBV3-2|TRBJ2-1
CASSFRRGKDEQFF
>TRBV5-1|TRBJ1-2
CASSSLGQSGYGYTF
>TRBV28|TRBJ1-1
CASSPNRHEAFF
>TRBV9|TRBJ2-1
CASSVVRTGFDNEQFF
>TRBV6-6|TRBJ2-3
CASGEVRADTQYF
>TRBV6-5|TRBJ2-1
CASSYRTSVGEQFF
>TRBV21-1|TRBJ2-2
CAAQNRQSGELFF
>TRBV5-8|TRBJ1-2
CASSLTVSYGYTF
>TRBV24-1|TRBJ1-2
CATSDPTGGVYGYTF
>TRBV5-1|TRBJ2-1
CASSLVAAKNEQFF
>TRBV6-4|TRBJ2-3
CASSGWGLSTDTQYF
>TRBV11-2|TRBJ1-1
CASSSIAGSEAFF
>TRBV7-9|TRBJ2-2
CASSSSAAGSGELFF
>TRBV3-1/TRBV3-2|TRBJ2-7
CASSASGVHEQYF
>TRBV28|TRBJ1-5
CASSLGGGYNQPQHF
>TRBV19|TRBJ1-4
CASMRWDTRGEKLFF
>TRBV28|TRBJ2-7
CASSLLQTFGEQYF
>TRBV19|TRBJ2-1
CASRYGTSGWGEQFF
>TRBV29-1|TRBJ2-7
CSVGVGILPGEQYF
>TRBV12-3/TRBV12-4|TRBJ1-6
CASSPSLNSPLHF